Shown below are 9 T cell receptor beta chains from a single sample sequenced in a study of blood T cell repertoires in COVID-19. The method was immunoSEQ multiplex PCR; TCRdb's version includes in-frame clones alone and lacks a portion of them. The sample has about 230,000 clones; 80% to 90% are singletons. The sequenced material came from peripheral blood. Every receptor here comes from a man in his forties or fifties with acute or convalescent COVID-19.

V is TRBV5-1 and J is TRBJ1-2; 7 positions match TRBD1. V trimming: 3 bases; J trimming: 4 bases; junction bases outside the gene matches: 9. The germline CDR1 and CDR2 sequences are SGHRS and YFSETQ. The CDR3 extends over 15 amino acids. The CDR3 region is CASSSQTGPLYGYTF. DNA of the CDR3: TGCGCCAGCAGCTCTCAGACAGGGCCACTCTATGGCTACACCTTC.

CDR3 residues: CASRAYSPNTGELFF. In nucleotides, the CDR3 is TGTGCCAGCCGAGCCTACTCCCCGAACACCGGGGAGCTGTTTTTT. J is TRBJ2-2 and V is TRBV27; D call uncertain. The germline CDR1 and CDR2 sequences are MNHEY and SMNVEV (reference sequence). Trimming removed 8 bases at V and 0 bases at J, with 13 bases between. The CDR3 loop spans 15 amino acids.

The chain employs TRBV30 and TRBJ1-4; D is uncertain. From germline, CDR1 is GTSNPN and CDR2 SVGIG (reference sequence). Trimming removed 3 bases from V and 3 bases from J, with 11 bases in between. This CDR3 has 14 residues. CDR3 nucleotides: TGTGCCTGGAGGCTAGCAGGATCTAATGAAAAACTGTTTTTT. Protein: CAWRLAGSNEKLFF.

This chain links TRBV6-4 with TRBJ2-2, with D tentatively TRBD2 (6 bases). Germline assignment: CDR1 MRHNA and CDR2 SNTAGT. The CDR3 spans 13 residues. V was trimmed by 5 bases and J by 5 bases, leaving 9 bases between them. The CDR3 nucleotides read TGTGCCAGCAGTCAGGAGGGGACCGGGGAGCTGTTTTTT. It encodes CASSQEGTGELFF.

This chain joins TRBV30 and TRBJ2-5, with D possibly being TRBD1 (7 bases). The CDR3 contains 16 residues. V was cut by 3 bases and J by 5 bases, with 22 bases left in between. The V gene's germline CDR1 is GTSNPN and CDR2 SVGIG (reference sequence). The CDR3 DNA sequence: TGTGCCTGGAGCCGGGCGGGAACCAGGGGGTCTGAGACCCAGTACTTC. Amino acids: CAWSRAGTRGSETQYF.

The chain joins TRBV28 to TRBJ1-4; tentative D call: TRBD1 (5 bases). This CDR3 has 15 residues. V was pared by 7 bases and J by 3 bases, with 15 bases between. CDR1 is MDHEN, CDR2 SYDVKM, per germline. The CDR3 DNA reads as TGTGCCAGCATCCCCCAGGGATCGGCTAATGAAAAACTGTTTTTT. Its translation is CASIPQGSANEKLFF.

CDR3 DNA: TGCGCCAGCAGCCAACTGGGACAGGGTTTGGAGACCCAGTACTTC. Its translation is CASSQLGQGLETQYF. The gene calls are TRBV5-1 and TRBJ2-5, with 9 bases identical to TRBD1. The CDR3 runs 15 residues. Germline V gene data show CDR1 as SGHRS and CDR2 as YFSETQ. Trimming at V came to 4 bases and at J to 5 bases, leaving 9 bases not matched to a gene.

This chain uses TRBV5-8 with TRBJ2-2; the D gene is possibly TRBD1 (6 bases). Germline loops: CDR1 SGHTS, CDR2 YDEGEE. V shed 2 bases and J shed 5 bases, with 13 bases lying between them. The CDR3 is made up of 15 amino acids. CDR3 DNA: TGTGCCAGCAGCTTCCGGGACATAACAACCGGGGAGCTGTTTTTT. It codes for CASSFRDITTGELFF.

The chain uses TRBV3-1 (or the pseudogene TRBV3-2) and TRBJ2-1; TRBD2 matches at 8 bases. The V gene end was trimmed by 4 bases and the J gene end by 8 bases; junction bases not matched to a gene: 7. CDR3 length: 14 residues. The V gene's germline CDR1 is LGHDT and CDR2 YNNKEL (reference sequence). For the CDR3, the DNA is TGTGCCAGCAGCCTACTAGCGGTTTGGGATGAGCAGTTCTTC. Protein: CASSLLAVWDEQFF.